The table lists the clone carrying this T cell receptor (beta chain) with a few counts. Its cognate antigen is unknown. Cultured CD4+ T-cell DNA underwent Oncomine TCR Beta short-read sequencing. TCRdb fed the PCR reads into MiXCR, producing one record per CDR3 protein. The sample lists 5,000 to 6,500 distinct CDR3 sequences, around 34% occurring once. Looked up from germline, CDR1 is SGHTA and CDR2 is FQGNSA. The CDR3 totals 16 residues. The junction had 7 bases not matched to a gene; V was cut back by 1 base and J by 6 bases. The sample is drawn from a study of vaccination and CD4 T cells after COVID-19. The sample's treatment: 10-day PBMC culture with coronavirus spike peptide pools or control peptides (ViraFEST assay).

This material consisted of CD4+ T cells from blood, cultured in vitro, taken after SARS-CoV-2 vaccination. This clonotype was sampled from a human donor who had recovered from COVID-19. The genes are TRBV7-2 and TRBJ2-3, with TRBD2 matching over 10 bases. The CDR3 DNA reads as TGTGCCAGCAGCTTAGGACTAGCGGGTGGCGGGGATACGCAGTATTTT. Its protein product is CASSLGLAGGGDTQYF.